These 31 T cell receptor beta chains were all obtained from the same sample, sequenced in a study of graft-versus-host responses after intestinal transplantation. Assay used: immunoSEQ multiplex PCR; TCRdb lists only in-frame clones, some missing. The table lists around 18,000 clones, around 90% of them singletons. The sequencing used PBMCs, collected 357 days after transplant. The receptors were sampled from a human patient who received an intestinal transplant, so some T cells may come from the graft donor.

The V call is TRBV11-3, the J call TRBJ1-2; unclear D gene. Per the germline V gene, CDR1 is SGHNT and CDR2 is YENEEA. The CDR3 runs 14 residues. V was cut by 6 bases and J by 2 bases, with 13 bases left in between. The CDR3 region is CASRAAGSNYGYTF. The DNA for the CDR3 is TGTGCCAGCAGGGCGGCAGGATCGAACTATGGCTACACCTTC.

The DNA of the CDR3 is TGTGCCAGCAGCTTCCCCGGCGGGGGACAGGGGGCGCATGGGGCCAACGTCCTGACTTTC. It is translated as CASSFPGGGQGAHGANVLTF. The V call is TRBV7-6, the J call TRBJ2-6, with 12 positions matching TRBD1. V was pared by 3 bases and J by 3 bases, with 12 bases of the junction left unmatched. The CDR3 is 20 residues long. The V gene's germline CDR1 is SGHVS and CDR2 FNYEAQ.

The rearrangement links TRBV4-1 to TRBJ2-1, with 11 bases matching TRBD2. Germline V gene lookup returns CDR1 MGHRA and CDR2 YSYEKL. There are 15 residues in the CDR3. Trimming removed 8 bases from V and 8 bases from J; junction bases left unmatched: 11. CDR3 region: CASGVLAGALDEQFF. The CDR3 nucleotides are TGCGCCAGCGGAGTACTAGCGGGAGCGTTAGATGAGCAGTTCTTC.

The chain couples TRBV27 to TRBJ1-1, with D maybe TRBD1 (5 bases). Germline V gene sequence: CDR1 MNHEY, CDR2 SMNVEV (reference sequence). There are 14 residues in the CDR3. Between the trimmed V and J ends, which lost 3 bases and 4 bases, there was a span of 12 bases. CDR3 in DNA: TGTGCCAGCAGTTTTAAGGGTAGGGGCACTGAAGCTTTCTTT. Its protein is CASSFKGRGTEAFF.

The chain joins TRBV12-5 to TRBJ2-3, with D unclear. The CDR3 contains 14 residues. Trimming cost V 1 base and J 5 bases, with 10 bases left between them. Germline CDR1 reads LGHNT; CDR2 reads FRNRAP. The CDR3 protein is CASGLGRAQDTQYF. In DNA form, the CDR3 reads TGTGCTAGTGGTTTGGGACGCGCCCAAGATACGCAGTATTTT. Supplemented by reference TRBV12-5 and TRBJ2-3, the full variable domain reads DARVTQTPRHKVTEMGQEVTMRCQPILGHNTVFWYRQTMMQGLELLAYFRNRAPLDDSGMPKDRFSAEMPDATLATLKIQPSEPRDSAVYFCASGLGRAQDTQYFGPGTRLTVL.

This chain links TRBV4-2 with TRBJ2-5; 12 bases are shared with TRBD2. The CDR3 extends over 15 amino acids. Germline V gene sequence: CDR1 LGHNA, CDR2 YNFKEQ. J lost 4 bases, V lost 1 base, and 1 base had no gene match. The CDR3, as DNA: TGTGCCAGCAGCCAAGGACTAGCGGGAGTAGAGACCCAGTACTTC. Its translation is CASSQGLAGVETQYF.

The chain combines TRBV29-1 with TRBJ2-7; D not resolved. Per germline, CDR1 SQVTM and CDR2 ANQGSEA. The CDR3 has 12 residues. V was shortened by 8 bases and J by 3 bases, with 14 bases between the two germline ends. The CDR3 loop is CSLLDPSYEQYF. CDR3 nucleotides: TGCAGCCTCCTCGACCCGAGCTACGAGCAGTACTTC.

The V and J genes are TRBV25-1 and TRBJ2-5, with 7 nucleotides matching TRBD2. Unmatched junction bases numbered 6, after V lost 1 base and J lost 4 bases. Per the germline V gene, CDR1 is MGHDK and CDR2 is SYGVNS. This CDR3 has 15 amino acids. In DNA, the CDR3 is TGTGCCAGCAGTGAATTTGCGGGGGAGAGAGAGACCCAGTACTTC. Encoded protein: CASSEFAGERETQYF.

V and J are TRBV2 and TRBJ2-4, with D possibly being TRBD2 (5 bases). Trimming took off 1 base at V and 7 bases at J, with 20 bases between the two ends. From germline, CDR1 is SNHLY and CDR2 FYNNEI. This CDR3 is 17 amino acids long. CDR3 sequence reads: CASSEGTGGLSVNIQYF. The CDR3 region has the DNA TGTGCCAGCAGTGAAGGGACTGGAGGCCTTTCCGTCAACATTCAGTACTTC. Full variable domain (missing parts from reference TRBV2 and TRBJ2-4): EPEVTQTPSHQVTQMGQEVILRCVPISNHLYFYWYRQILGQKVEFLVSFYNNEISEKSEIFDDQFSVERPDGSNFTLKIRSTKLEDSAMYFCASSEGTGGLSVNIQYFGAGTRLSVL.

DNA for the CDR3: TGTGCCAGCAGTTTATGGGGGGAGACCCAGTACTTC. Protein product: CASSLWGETQYF. The chain uses TRBV28 and TRBJ2-5; unclear D gene. The V gene's germline CDR1 is MDHEN and CDR2 SYDVKM. Trimming pared 0 bases from V and 5 bases from J, leaving 4 bases between. The CDR3 covers 12 residues. Based on the CDR3 plus reference TRBV28 and TRBJ2-5, the full variable domain is DVKVTQSSRYLVKRTGEKVFLECVQDMDHENMFWYRQDPGLGLRLIYFSYDVKMKEKGDIPEGYSVSREKKERFSLILESASTNQTSMYLCASSLWGETQYFGPGTRLLVL.

The chain employs TRBV6-5 and TRBJ2-6, with no clear D. The V gene's germline CDR1 is MNHEY and CDR2 SVGAGI. V dropped 6 bases and J dropped 2 bases, with 8 bases sitting between them. The CDR3 runs 14 residues. The CDR3 bases are TGTGCCAGCAGCCTTAGGACTGGGGCCAACGTCCTGACTTTC. This encodes CASSLRTGANVLTF.

The chain uses TRBV6-5 and TRBJ1-2, with TRBD1 identical over 10 bases. The ends lost 7 bases at V and 4 bases at J; junction bases unmatched: 6. This CDR3 contains 14 residues. Germline loops: CDR1 MNHEY, CDR2 SVGAGI. The CDR3 spells CASTRTGGGYGYTF. The CDR3 DNA reads TGTGCCAGCACCAGGACAGGGGGAGGCTATGGCTACACCTTC.

The rearrangement uses TRBV28 and TRBJ2-7; a possible D gene is TRBD1 (6 bases). The CDR3 loop spans 14 amino acids. The V gene lost 3 bases and the J gene lost 1 base, with 10 bases spanning the gap. CDR1 is MDHEN and CDR2 is SYDVKM in the germline V gene. In nucleotides, the CDR3 is TGTGCCAGCAGTTTTGTGGACAGATCCTACGAGCAGTACTTC. This gives the protein CASSFVDRSYEQYF.

This clone occurred a few times. This sequence joins TRBV6-6 and TRBJ1-2; D unclear. The V and J ends lost 0 bases and 1 base respectively, with 6 bases between them. The CDR3 is 14 residues long. Germline CDR1 reads MNHNY; CDR2 reads SVGAGI (reference sequence). This CDR3 is CASSYSKGNYGYTF. In nucleotides, the CDR3 is TGTGCCAGCAGTTACTCGAAGGGTAACTATGGCTACACCTTC.

The J gene is TRBJ1-2, the V gene TRBV5-1; perhaps TRBD1 as D (6 bases). The CDR3 length is 14 residues. Germline V lookup: CDR1 SGHRS, CDR2 YFSETQ. Trimming cost V 4 bases and J 2 bases, with 12 bases left between them. The CDR3 bases are TGCGCCAGCAGCCCGGGGGGCGCCAACTATGGCTACACCTTC. Amino acids: CASSPGGANYGYTF.

The V gene is TRBV5-6, the J gene TRBJ1-6, with D possibly matching TRBD1 (5 bases). Trimming removed 0 bases from V and 10 bases from J, with 11 bases in between. Germline CDR1 reads SGHDT; CDR2 reads YYEEEE. The CDR3 sequence is 14 residues long. In nucleotides, the CDR3 is TGTGCCAGCAGCTTGGAGACAGCCTCCTCACCCCTCCACTTT. Its translation: CASSLETASSPLHF.

The V call is TRBV28, the J call TRBJ1-3, with D hard to call. The CDR3 is made up of 13 amino acids. Trimming removed 3 bases at V and 0 bases at J, with 3 bases between. Germline CDR1 and CDR2: MDHEN and SYDVKM. The CDR3: CASSFPSGNTIYF. The CDR3 region has the DNA TGTGCCAGCAGTTTCCCCTCTGGAAACACCATATATTTT.

The chain carries TRBV19 and TRBJ2-1; 11 bases align to TRBD2. Per germline, CDR1 LNHDA and CDR2 SQIVND (reference sequence). With V trimmed by 9 bases and J by 4 bases, 8 bases remained unmatched. The CDR3 consists of 15 residues. The CDR3 DNA follows: TGTGCCAGCAGGCTTAGCGGGAGGGTGTACAATGAGCAGTTCTTC. Its protein product is CASRLSGRVYNEQFF.

The genes are TRBV6-5 and TRBJ2-2; D is ambiguous. Germline lookup yields CDR1 MNHEY and CDR2 SVGAGI. The CDR3 totals 13 residues. V was shortened by 4 bases and J by 5 bases, with 8 bases between the two germline ends. CDR3: CASSLGRTGELFF. The CDR3 bases are TGTGCCAGCAGTTTGGGCAGGACCGGGGAGCTGTTTTTT.

The chain has TRBV5-6 and TRBJ1-2, with a possible D match to TRBD1 (6 bases). Germline lookup yields CDR1 SGHDT and CDR2 YYEEEE. The CDR3 extends over 13 amino acids. V lost 5 bases and J 6 bases, leaving 14 bases between the germline ends. CDR3 loop: CASSYRDRDGYTF. As DNA, the CDR3 is TGTGCCAGCAGTTACAGGGATAGGGATGGCTACACCTTC.

The CDR3 sequence is CASSKVAERAWGNQPQHF. CDR3 bases: TGTGCCAGCAGCAAAGTAGCGGAACGGGCCTGGGGCAATCAGCCCCAGCATTTT. This chain links TRBV21-1 with TRBJ1-5. TRBV21-1 is reported as a pseudogene. The CDR3 extends over 18 amino acids.

The J gene is TRBJ2-1, the V gene TRBV5-1; D is possibly TRBD2 (6 bases). The CDR3 has 14 residues. Trimming took off 5 bases at V and 2 bases at J, with 11 bases between the two ends. Looked up from germline, CDR1 is SGHRS and CDR2 is YFSETQ. The CDR3 DNA reads as TGCGCCAGCAGGGAGGAGGGGACCTACAATGAGCAGTTCTTC. Residues: CASREEGTYNEQFF.

This clone was counted between two and nine times. Here the CDR3 DNA reads TGTGCCAGCCGGGACGCGGAAGGCTCACCCCTCCACTTT. Translating gives CASRDAEGSPLHF. The rearrangement uses TRBV6-4 and TRBJ1-6, with a tentative D call TRBD1 (5 bases). CDR1 and CDR2 from the germline V gene are MRHNA and SNTAGT. Trimming stripped 8 bases from V and 10 bases from J, with 15 bases between. The CDR3 loop spans 13 amino acids.

This chain joins TRBV6-1 and TRBJ2-3; 12 bases line up with TRBD2. Unmatched junction bases numbered 5, after V lost 4 bases and J lost 3 bases. The CDR3 is made up of 16 amino acids. Germline CDR1 and CDR2: MNHNS and SASEGT. This CDR3 is CASSVLAGGRTDTQYF. CDR3 DNA sequence: TGTGCCAGCAGTGTTCTAGCGGGAGGGAGAACAGATACGCAGTATTTT.

This chain uses TRBV4-1 with TRBJ1-1, with D maybe TRBD1 (6 bases). V lost 0 bases to trimming and J lost 12 bases, with 11 bases between them. Germline CDR1 is MGHRA and CDR2 is YSYEKL. There are 12 residues in the CDR3. CDR3 protein: CASSQDDRMTFF. The CDR3 DNA reads as TGCGCCAGCAGCCAAGATGACAGGATGACTTTCTTT.

V usage is TRBV10-3 and J usage is TRBJ1-1, with D hard to call. Germline assignment: CDR1 ENHRY and CDR2 SYGVKD. CDR3 length: 13 amino acids. Trimming stripped 3 bases from V and 11 bases from J, with 16 bases between. The CDR3 DNA follows: TGTGCCATCAGTGAATCGCGGCAAAAGGATGCTTTCTTT. Translated: CAISESRQKDAFF.

This clone was seen more than once but under ten times. Relative to the germline gene, one junction end is altered; a read error may explain this. V and J are TRBV5-5 and TRBJ1-5, with D hard to call. The CDR3 loop spans 15 amino acids. Per germline, CDR1 SGHKS and CDR2 YYEKEE (reference sequence). CDR3 coding DNA: TGTGCCAGCAGCTTGGCCGACTTTCTAACGGTTCCCCTCTTTTTT. It encodes CASSLADFLTVPLFF.

J is TRBJ1-5 and V is TRBV28, with TRBD1 as a possible D gene (6 bases). CDR1 MDHEN and CDR2 SYDVKM come from the germline V gene. Trimming left V 2 bases short and J 4 bases short, with 18 bases between. The CDR3 sequence is 17 residues long. CDR3 residues: CASSLSSGAGLNQPQHF. In DNA form, the CDR3 reads TGTGCCAGCAGTTTAAGTTCGGGGGCAGGGCTGAATCAGCCCCAGCATTTT.

This chain connects TRBV15 to TRBJ1-1; D not resolved. The CDR3 loop spans 13 amino acids. Trimming removed 1 base from V and 2 bases from J, with 5 bases in between. The germline CDR1 and CDR2 sequences are LNHNV and YYDKDF (reference sequence). CDR3 in DNA: TGTGCCACCAGCAGAGTACTAAACACTGAAGCTTTCTTT. This translates into CATSRVLNTEAFF.

CDR3 sequence (DNA): TGTGCCAGCAGTTTAAGGCTAGAGAACATTCAGTACTTC. Its translation: CASSLRLENIQYF. The chain couples TRBV28 to TRBJ2-4; D unclear. V dropped 2 bases and J dropped 7 bases, with 9 bases sitting between them. This CDR3 is built from 13 residues. CDR1 is MDHEN and CDR2 is SYDVKM in the germline V gene.

In its sample, this clone was seen once. The rearrangement joins TRBV7-9 to TRBJ2-7; D is undetermined. V lost 0 bases, J lost 4 bases, and 19 bases lay in between. The CDR3 has 17 amino acids. Germline values: CDR1 SEHNR, CDR2 FQNEAQ (reference sequence). The CDR3 DNA sequence: TGTGCCAGCAGCTTAGCGCTAGGGCGGACCACCAATTACGAGCAGTACTTC. Protein: CASSLALGRTTNYEQYF.